The rows below give T cell receptor beta chains drawn from one sample of a study of PD-1 blockade in classical Hodgkin lymphoma. The repertoire was sequenced with immunoSEQ multiplex PCR; TCRdb's copy has only in-frame clones and lacks some. Among 12,000 or so clones listed, 70% to 90% were seen once. Sample: peripheral blood mononuclear cells (PBMCs), taken at baseline. Source of these receptors: a human donor with classical Hodgkin lymphoma. Both conserved end residues are part of each CDR3. The D gene is left open where the match is weak. Only some rows state a clone size, as once, few, many or a class for expanded clones.

d_gene	v_gene	j_gene	abundance	CDR3nt	CDR3aa
NA	TRBV2	TRBJ1-3	NA	TGTGCCAGCAGTGAAGCATGGCAGGGAACAAACACCATATATTTT	CASSEAWQGTNTIYF
NA	TRBV6-7	TRBJ2-6	NA	TGTGCCAGCAGTAACGAAGAGCGTTTACAAAGTCGGGCCAACGTCCTGACTTTC	CASSNEERLQSRANVLTF
NA	TRBV18	TRBJ1-1	once	TGTGCCAGCTCACCCGAGGGATTTGGGGGGAACACTGAAGCTTTCTTT	CASSPEGFGGNTEAFF
NA	TRBV4-3	TRBJ1-2	NA	TGCGCCAGCAGCCAAGATTCAAATGGGGGACGCTACACCTTC	CASSQDSNGGRYTF
NA	TRBV28	TRBJ1-1	NA	TGTGCCAGCAGAAATACAGGGAACACTGAAGCTTTCTTT	CASRNTGNTEAFF
NA	TRBV5-6	TRBJ1-5	NA	TGTGCCAGCAGCTCCGGGCCCGATCAGCCCCAGCATTTT	CASSSGPDQPQHF
NA	TRBV6-5	TRBJ2-7	NA	TGTGCCAGCAGATTACCCTTCGGGGAGCAGTACTTC	CASRLPFGEQYF
TRBD2	TRBV9	TRBJ2-1	NA	TGTGCCAGCAGCGCGCTAGCGGGGGATAACAATGAGCAGTTCTTC	CASSALAGDNNEQFF
NA	TRBV27	TRBJ1-5	NA	TGTGCCAGCAGTTTAAAGCTAGGCGCGGGTCGGGTCCGGGCGCCCCAGCATTTT	CASSLKLGAGRVRAPQHF
TRBD1	TRBV7-2	TRBJ1-2	once	TGTGCCAGCAGCGGAGCCGGGACAGCTAACTATGGCTACACCTTC	CASSGAGTANYGYTF
TRBD1	TRBV2	TRBJ1-3	NA	TGTGCCAGCAGGACGGACAGGAAGGGAAACACCATATATTTT	CASRTDRKGNTIYF
NA	TRBV5-8	TRBJ2-5	NA	TGTGCCAGCAGCTTGATGGGCCGTGGGATCCAAGAGACCCAGTACTTC	CASSLMGRGIQETQYF
NA	TRBV7-9	TRBJ2-1	NA	TGTGCCAGCAGCTTTCTGTTGGGGAATGAGCAGTTCTTC	CASSFLLGNEQFF
NA	TRBV19	TRBJ2-5	NA	TGTGCCAGTAGTGATCAGGGGGGAGAGACCCAGTACTTC	CASSDQGGETQYF
NA	TRBV7-2	TRBJ1-1	NA	TGTGCCAGCAGCCCACACGCAGCGATAGCCCTCATGAACACTGAAGCTTTCTTT	CASSPHAAIALMNTEAFF
NA	TRBV5-6	TRBJ2-2	NA	TGTGCCAGCAGCGCCCCGTCCTACACCGGGGAGCTGTTTTTT	CASSAPSYTGELFF
NA	TRBV5-5	TRBJ1-4	once	TGTGCCAGCAGCTTGGGAGGGACCGTTGAAAAACTGTTTTTT	CASSLGGTVEKLFF
NA	TRBV27	TRBJ2-1	NA	TGTGCCAGCAGGAGGGCTAGCTTGTACAATGAGCAGTTCTTC	CASRRASLYNEQFF
NA	TRBV7-6	TRBJ2-1	once	TGTGCCAGCAGCTCTGCCGTAGGGGAAGATGAGCAGTTCTTC	CASSSAVGEDEQFF
NA	TRBV18	TRBJ2-5	NA	TGTGCCAGCTCACCACTTATGGGGCCTCAAGAGACCCAGTACTTC	CASSPLMGPQETQYF
TRBD1	TRBV6-5	TRBJ2-5	NA	TGTGCCAGCAGATTGGGGACAGCCCAAGAGACCCAGTACTTC	CASRLGTAQETQYF
TRBD2	TRBV6-1	TRBJ2-5	NA	TGTGCCAGCATTCCAGCGGGAGTTTTGGAGACCCAGTACTTC	CASIPAGVLETQYF
NA	TRBV5-1	TRBJ2-7	medium-sized	TGCGCCAGCAGCTTGGCGGGCGGTACCTACGAGCAGTACTTC	CASSLAGGTYEQYF
NA	TRBV7-6	TRBJ1-2	NA	TGTGCCAGCAGCCATAAGGAGGCGCCCTTCTATGGCTACACCTTC	CASSHKEAPFYGYTF
NA	TRBV7-9	TRBJ1-2	NA	TGTGCCAGCACCCCCTTAGTCGCTAACTATGGCTACACCTTC	CASTPLVANYGYTF
NA	TRBV18	TRBJ2-2	few	TGTGCCAGCTCACCAACACCCAGCGATGCCGGGGAGCTGTTTTTT	CASSPTPSDAGELFF
NA	TRBV30	TRBJ2-2	NA	TGTGCCTGGAGTTTCAAACCGAACACCGGGGAGCTGTTTTTT	CAWSFKPNTGELFF
NA	TRBV14	TRBJ1-3	NA	TGTGCCAGCAGCCAGGTGGCTCTCTCTGGAAACACCATATATTTT	CASSQVALSGNTIYF
NA	TRBV7-9	TRBJ2-1	NA	TGTGCCAGCAGCCCAGGGGTAGGGTTGGATGAGCAGTTCTTC	CASSPGVGLDEQFF
NA	TRBV7-8	TRBJ2-1	once	TGTGCCAGCAGCCACCGGGGGACTGGGAAATACAATGAGCAGTTCTTC	CASSHRGTGKYNEQFF
NA	TRBV19	TRBJ1-6	NA	TGTGCCAGTAGCTTCAGGGGCGATAATTCACCCCTCCACTTT	CASSFRGDNSPLHF
TRBD1	TRBV10-3	TRBJ2-5	few	TGTGCCATCAGTGTGCGGGACAGGGGACAAGAGACCCAGTACTTC	CAISVRDRGQETQYF
TRBD1	TRBV19	TRBJ1-2	NA	TGTGCCAGTAGGACAGGGGACGCCAGCTATGGCTACACCTTC	CASRTGDASYGYTF
TRBD2	TRBV11-3	TRBJ2-3	NA	TGTGCCAGCAGCTTAGATTTCGGTAGCGGGAGTGAAACAGATACGCAGTATTTT	CASSLDFGSGSETDTQYF
NA	TRBV7-9	TRBJ2-1	once	TGTGCCAGCAGCCGGAATGAGCAGTTCTTC	CASSRNEQFF
NA	TRBV5-5	TRBJ1-5	NA	TGTGCCAGCAGCCCCGCCAGAGGGGGAAGCAATCAGCCCCAGCATTTT	CASSPARGGSNQPQHF
TRBD2	TRBV7-3	TRBJ2-3	NA	TGTGCCAGCTCTAGCGGGGGGAGCACAGATACGCAGTATTTT	CASSSGGSTDTQYF
TRBD2	TRBV10-3	TRBJ2-1	NA	TGTGCCATCACCCCGACTAGCCCGACCTACAATGAGCAGTTCTTC	CAITPTSPTYNEQFF
NA	TRBV28	TRBJ1-3	medium-sized	TGTGCCAGCAGGCAGGGAAGCTCTGGAAACACCATATATTTT	CASRQGSSGNTIYF
NA	TRBV5-6	TRBJ2-5	NA	TGTGCCAGCAGCTTGGCAGGGCCGTCCTCCCAAGAGACCCAGTACTTC	CASSLAGPSSQETQYF
NA	TRBV7-2	TRBJ2-5	NA	TGTGCCAGCAGCCCTGGGGGGTTCGTGAGGCCCCAGTACTTC	CASSPGGFVRPQYF
NA	TRBV6-1	TRBJ2-7	NA	TGTGCCAGCAGGTGGGGGACTTTGGGCGAGCAGTACTTC	CASRWGTLGEQYF
NA	TRBV27	TRBJ2-7	NA	TGTGCCAGCAGTTTACTGGGTCGTGGTGAGCAGTACTTC	CASSLLGRGEQYF
NA	TRBV6-5	TRBJ2-1	NA	TGTGCCAGCAGTTTCACTACAGGGATTAGTGAGCAGTTCTTC	CASSFTTGISEQFF
NA	TRBV9	TRBJ2-1	NA	TGTGCCAGCAGCGTAGGAGGTGGGCGGGGACATTACAATGAGCAGTTCTTC	CASSVGGGRGHYNEQFF
TRBD2	TRBV27	TRBJ2-7	NA	TGTGCCAGCAGTTTCTCATACGGGAGGGTCTCCTACGAGCAGTACTTC	CASSFSYGRVSYEQYF